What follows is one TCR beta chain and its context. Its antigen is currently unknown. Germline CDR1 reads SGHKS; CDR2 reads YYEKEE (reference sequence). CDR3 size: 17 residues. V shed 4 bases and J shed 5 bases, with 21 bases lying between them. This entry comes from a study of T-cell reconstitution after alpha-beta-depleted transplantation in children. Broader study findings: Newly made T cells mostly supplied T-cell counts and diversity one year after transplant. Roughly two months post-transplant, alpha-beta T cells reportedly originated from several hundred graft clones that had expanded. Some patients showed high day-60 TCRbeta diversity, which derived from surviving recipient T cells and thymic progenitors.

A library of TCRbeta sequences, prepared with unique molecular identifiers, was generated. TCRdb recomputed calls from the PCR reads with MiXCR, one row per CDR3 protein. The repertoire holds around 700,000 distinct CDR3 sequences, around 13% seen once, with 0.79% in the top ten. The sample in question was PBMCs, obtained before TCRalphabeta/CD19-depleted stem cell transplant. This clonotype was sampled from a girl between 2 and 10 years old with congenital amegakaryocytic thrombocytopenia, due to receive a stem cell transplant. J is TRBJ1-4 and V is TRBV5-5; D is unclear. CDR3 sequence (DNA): TGTGCCAGCAGCACGGAGGCGGTGCGGTGGCGGAATGAAAAACTGTTTTTT. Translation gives CASSTEAVRWRNEKLFF.